These 20 T cell receptor beta chains were sequenced from one sample in a study of blood T cell repertoires in COVID-19. Using immunoSEQ multiplex PCR, the repertoire was profiled, and TCRdb retains in-frame clones only, with some absent. The sample lists some 250,000 clones, roughly 76% occurring once. Material: peripheral blood. All receptors derive from a woman of 80 years or more with COVID-19, enrolled during active disease.

The chain is built from TRBV19 and TRBJ1-5, with D possibly matching TRBD1 (5 bases). CDR1 and CDR2 (germline): LNHDA, SQIVND (reference sequence). The CDR3 spans 16 residues. Trimming took 5 bases from V and 2 from J, leaving 16 bases between them. The CDR3 bases are TGTGCCAGTAGTGGCGGAGCAGGGAAGCGCAATCAGCCCCAGCATTTT. This encodes CASSGGAGKRNQPQHF.

This chain joins TRBV7-6 and TRBJ2-3; 8 nucleotides match TRBD2. Germline CDR1 reads SGHVS; CDR2 reads FNYEAQ. There are 16 residues in the CDR3. V gave up 5 bases and J gave up 3 bases; unmatched junction bases: 10. CDR3 residues: CASSPRTGRGTDTQYF. CDR3 DNA: TGTGCCAGCAGCCCTCGGACCGGGAGGGGAACAGATACGCAGTATTTT.

This clone was seen just once. The genes are TRBV9 and TRBJ2-5; 9 positions match TRBD2. The CDR3 is 18 amino acids. The ends lost 0 bases at V and 1 base at J; junction bases unmatched: 10. The germline CDR1 and CDR2 sequences are SGDLS and YYNGEE. The CDR3 DNA reads TGTGCCAGCAGCGTAGCTGGGCTAGCGGGAAGCGGCCAAGAGACCCAGTACTTC. Amino acids: CASSVAGLAGSGQETQYF.

This sequence joins TRBV5-4 and TRBJ1-1, with 9 bases aligning to TRBD1. The CDR3 length is 14 residues. CDR1 is SGHNT, CDR2 YYREEE, per germline (reference sequence). Trimming cost V 4 bases and J 6 bases; bases outside gene matches: 7. The CDR3 sequence: CASSRGQGSPEAFF. In DNA, the CDR3 is TGTGCCAGCAGCAGGGGACAGGGTAGCCCTGAAGCTTTCTTT. Full variable domain (remainder filled in from reference TRBV5-4 and TRBJ1-1): ETGVTQSPTHLIKTRGQQVTLRCSSQSGHNTVSWYQQALGQGPQFIFQYYREEENGRGNFPPRFSGLQFPNYSSELNVNALELDDSALYLCASSRGQGSPEAFFGQGTRLTVV.

The chain uses TRBV5-1 and TRBJ1-2, with 9 bases matching TRBD1. This CDR3 is built from 15 residues. The V gene end was trimmed by 4 bases and the J gene end by 7 bases; junction bases not matched to a gene: 11. The V gene's germline CDR1 is SGHRS and CDR2 YFSETQ. The CDR3 DNA sequence: TGCGCCAGCAGCGGCGGGGACAGGGATCAGGGTGGCTACACCTTC. Amino acid sequence: CASSGGDRDQGGYTF.

This clone was counted a few times. The chain is built from TRBV6-4 and TRBJ2-3; 9 positions agree with TRBD2. V gave up 3 bases and J gave up 0 bases; unmatched junction bases: 13. Germline assignment: CDR1 MRHNA and CDR2 SNTAGT. This CDR3 has 19 residues. The CDR3 spells CASSEGKAGGPLSTDTQYF. Here the CDR3 DNA reads TGTGCCAGCAGTGAAGGTAAAGCGGGAGGCCCCCTGAGCACAGATACGCAGTATTTT.

This clone was seen a handful of times. This chain joins TRBV7-9 and TRBJ2-2; 7 bases agree with TRBD2. After removal of 3 bases from V and 4 bases from J, the junction contained 2 bases not matched to a gene. The germline V gene has CDR1 SEHNR and CDR2 FQNEAQ (reference sequence). This CDR3 comprises 14 residues. The CDR3: CASSLGLSTGELFF. The CDR3 DNA reads TGTGCCAGCAGCTTGGGACTATCCACCGGGGAGCTGTTTTTT.

This clone has a handful of counts. V is TRBV10-3 and J is TRBJ2-5; 10 positions agree with TRBD2. CDR1 ENHRY and CDR2 SYGVKD come from the germline V gene. The CDR3 contains 15 residues. The J segment lost 5 bases and the V segment lost 6 bases, leaving 9 bases of the junction unmatched. This chain's CDR3 is CAIRGGTSAMETQYF. The CDR3 DNA is TGTGCCATCAGGGGCGGGACTAGCGCCATGGAGACCCAGTACTTC.

In DNA form, the CDR3 reads TGTGCCAGCAGTTTCTCTATTGTATATGGCTACACCTTC. This gives the protein CASSFSIVYGYTF. The chain links TRBV28 to TRBJ1-2, with no clear D. The germline V gene encodes CDR1 MDHEN and CDR2 SYDVKM. Trimming left V 3 bases short and J 5 bases short, with 10 bases between. The CDR3 loop spans 13 amino acids.

This clone turned up a few times. The rearrangement uses TRBV27 and TRBJ1-1, with D unresolved. The V end was cut by 4 bases, the J end by 0 bases, with 6 bases between. The CDR3 runs 13 residues. Germline CDR1 and CDR2: MNHEY and SMNVEV (reference sequence). CDR3 amino acids: CASSYIVNTEAFF. In DNA form, the CDR3 reads TGTGCCAGCAGTTACATTGTGAACACTGAAGCTTTCTTT.

The chain carries TRBV7-9 and TRBJ2-5; 7 nucleotides align to TRBD2. The V segment lost 5 bases and the J segment 1 base; nucleotides outside the gene matches: 7. Germline CDR1 is SEHNR and CDR2 is FQNEAQ (reference sequence). The CDR3 has 15 amino acids. The CDR3 protein is CASSLTGTTQETQYF. The CDR3 DNA reads TGTGCCAGCAGCCTCACCGGGACTACCCAAGAGACCCAGTACTTC.

J is TRBJ1-2 and V is TRBV27; 8 bases line up with TRBD1. Germline assignment: CDR1 MNHEY and CDR2 SMNVEV (reference sequence). This CDR3 comprises 15 residues. V was pared by 8 bases and J by 6 bases, with 14 bases of the junction left unmatched. For the CDR3, the DNA is TGTGCCAGCCGTACTATCGGACAGGGTAGGGATGGCTACACCTTC. Translating it yields CASRTIGQGRDGYTF.

There are a few counts of this clone. The V gene is TRBV5-1, the J gene TRBJ2-7; 9 bases are shared with TRBD1. The CDR3 extends over 15 amino acids. Per the germline V gene, CDR1 is SGHRS and CDR2 is YFSETQ. J gave up 5 bases and V 1 base, and 7 bases lay outside the gene matches. CDR3 sequence (DNA): TGCGCCAGCAGCTTGCTATTGACAGGGGGGGACGAGCAGTACTTC. This sequence encodes CASSLLLTGGDEQYF.

The chain couples TRBV30 to TRBJ2-7, with D tentatively TRBD1 (7 bases). V was cut by 8 bases and J by 1 base, with 18 bases left in between. The length of the CDR3 is 14 residues. Germline CDR1 GTSNPN, CDR2 SVGIG (reference sequence). CDR3 loop: CAVNRGGLSYEQYF. For the CDR3, the DNA is TGTGCCGTAAACAGGGGAGGATTGTCCTACGAGCAGTACTTC. Together with reference TRBV30 and TRBJ2-7, the CDR3 gives the full variable domain: SQTIHQWPATLVQPVGSPLSLECTVEGTSNPNLYWYRQAAGRGLQLLFYSVGIGQISSEVPQNLSASRPQDRQFILSSKKLLLSDSGFYLCAVNRGGLSYEQYFGPGTRLTVT.

CDR3 in amino acids: CASSLDRGRAFF. CDR3 coding DNA: TGTGCCAGCAGCTTAGACAGGGGGAGGGCTTTCTTT. The chain recombines TRBV7-9 with TRBJ1-1; 8 bases match TRBD1. With V trimmed by 1 base and J by 11 bases, 3 bases remained unmatched. The CDR3 sequence is 12 residues long. Germline lookup yields CDR1 SEHNR and CDR2 FQNEAQ (reference sequence).

The chain joins TRBV3-1 (or the pseudogene TRBV3-2) to TRBJ1-1; D is ambiguous. In germline, CDR1 is LGHDT, CDR2 YNNKEL (reference sequence). This CDR3 region has 13 residues. The V end was cut by 3 bases, the J end by 5 bases, with 10 bases between. This chain's CDR3 is CASSQYSITEAFF. CDR3 in DNA: TGTGCCAGCAGCCAGTACTCGATAACTGAAGCTTTCTTT.

V is TRBV7-2 and J is TRBJ2-7; TRBD2 is a possible D gene (6 bases). Trimming shortened V by 5 bases and J by 3 bases, and 20 bases separated the two germline ends. The CDR3 length is 16 residues. The germline V gene encodes CDR1 SGHTA and CDR2 FQGNSA. The chain's CDR3 is CASSLGVAGPIYEQYF. The DNA for the CDR3 is TGTGCCAGCAGCCTAGGAGTGGCGGGGCCCATCTACGAGCAGTACTTC.

Only a few counts were recorded for this clone. The V gene is TRBV6-5, the J gene TRBJ1-1; a weak D match, TRBD1 (6 bases). Germline values: CDR1 MNHEY, CDR2 SVGAGI. This CDR3 comprises 12 residues. Trimming removed 8 bases at V and 4 bases at J, with 11 bases between. The CDR3 here is CASGRGRTEAFF. The DNA for the CDR3 is TGTGCCAGCGGGCGGGGGCGCACTGAAGCTTTCTTT.

The chain joins TRBV5-3 to TRBJ1-1, with TRBD1 matching over 7 bases. TRBV5-3 is assigned to the ORF class and has an uncertain function. With V trimmed by 4 bases and J by 7 bases, 19 bases remained unmatched. The CDR3 runs to 17 residues. DNA of the CDR3: TGTGCCAGAAGCCCGGACAGGCCATATGGGGGTCCGTTTGAAGCTTTCTTT. Its protein is CARSPDRPYGGPFEAFF.

J is TRBJ1-1 and V is TRBV10-3; D is uncertain. CDR1 and CDR2 (germline): ENHRY, SYGVKD. The germline V and J ends were trimmed by 2 bases and 7 bases, with 20 bases remaining between them. The CDR3 sequence is 16 residues long. The CDR3 reads CAISETEVLGKGEAFF. CDR3 in DNA: TGTGCCATCAGTGAGACGGAGGTTTTGGGAAAGGGTGAAGCTTTCTTT.